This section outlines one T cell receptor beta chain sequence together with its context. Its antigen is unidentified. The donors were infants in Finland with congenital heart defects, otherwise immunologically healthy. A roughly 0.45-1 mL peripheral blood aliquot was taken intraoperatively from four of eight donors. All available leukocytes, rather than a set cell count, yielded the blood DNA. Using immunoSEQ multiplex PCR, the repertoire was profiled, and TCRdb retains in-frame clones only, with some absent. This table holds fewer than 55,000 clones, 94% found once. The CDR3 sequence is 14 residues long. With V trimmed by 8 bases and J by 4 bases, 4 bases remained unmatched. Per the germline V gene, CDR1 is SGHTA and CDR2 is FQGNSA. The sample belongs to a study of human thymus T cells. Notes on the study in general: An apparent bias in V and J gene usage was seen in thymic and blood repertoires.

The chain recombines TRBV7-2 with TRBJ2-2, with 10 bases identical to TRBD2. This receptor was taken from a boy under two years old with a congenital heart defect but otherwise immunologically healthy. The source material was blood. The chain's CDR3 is CASQSSGGTGELFF. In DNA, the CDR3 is TGTGCCAGCCAGTCTAGCGGGGGCACCGGGGAGCTGTTTTTT. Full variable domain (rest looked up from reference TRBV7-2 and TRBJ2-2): GAGVSQSPSNKVTEKGKDVELRCDPISGHTALYWYRQSLGQGLEFLIYFQGNSAPDKSGLPSDRFSAERTGGSVSTLTIQRTQQEDSAVYLCASQSSGGTGELFFGEGSRLTVL.